The 14 T cell receptor beta chains in this list originate from one sample, sequenced in a study (dated by TCRdb to the mid-2010s). Libraries came from 5' RACE. The instrument given in TCRdb is Illumina MiSeq. TCRdb reran the public reads through fastp at Q25 and MiXCR, keeping productive beta chains. Rows with a matching CDR3 protein are joined into one entry that keeps the most common DNA and genes. The sample yields about 61,000 distinct CDR3 sequences; 25% to 35% were counted once. The leading ten clones occupy about 2.3% of the sample. The specimen was tumor-infiltrating naive CD4+ T cells sorted from the breast tumor. In the paper's terms, the cell subset or site label means: naive CD4+ T cells, CD4+CD45RA+CD25-. Source of these receptors: a female donor with breast cancer.

V and J are TRBV9 and TRBJ2-1, with 7 nucleotides matching TRBD2. Germline V gene sequence: CDR1 SGDLS, CDR2 YYNGEE. CDR3 length: 15 amino acids. V shed 4 bases and J 5 bases; nucleotides not matched to a gene: 9. For the CDR3, the DNA is TGTGCCAGCAGCAAAGGACTAGAGGTGAACAATGAGCAGTTCTTC. It encodes CASSKGLEVNNEQFF.

This clonotype has a handful of counts. This chain uses TRBV3-1 with TRBJ2-1; D might be TRBD1 or TRBD2, each matching 5 bases. V lost 4 bases to trimming and J lost 8 bases, with 12 bases between them. The germline V gene has CDR1 LGHDT and CDR2 YNNKEL (reference sequence). There are 13 residues in the CDR3. CDR3 nucleotides: TGTGCCAGCAGCCGGGGACGGGTCGATGAGCAGTTCTTC. This encodes CASSRGRVDEQFF.

This clonotype was seen a few times. V is TRBV12-3 or TRBV12-4 and J is TRBJ1-3, with 7 positions matching TRBD1. The CDR3 contains 15 residues. V gave up 6 bases and J gave up 0 bases; unmatched junction bases: 5. The CDR3 region is CASRAGQFSGNTIYF. In nucleotides, the CDR3 is TGTGCCAGCAGAGCGGGACAGTTCTCTGGAAACACCATATATTTT.

Comment on this clonotype: A much larger clone lies one base from this, so it may be a read error. The chain employs TRBV7-9 and TRBJ1-4; no definite D call. From germline, CDR1 is SEHNR and CDR2 FQNEAQ (reference sequence). The CDR3 runs to 14 residues. CDR3 sequence (DNA): TGTGCCAGCAGCTCGGGTAGAGCTAATGAAAAACTGTCTTTT. It translates to CASSSGRANEKLSF.

Worth noting for this clonotype: One end of the junction is discordant with germline, which a read error may explain. V usage is TRBV5-1 and J usage is TRBJ2-3; TRBD1 agrees at 8 bases. Germline loops: CDR1 SGHRS, CDR2 YFSETQ. The CDR3 has 15 residues. CDR3 sequence: CAGSSSDRAPDTQYF. DNA for the CDR3: TGCGCCGGCAGCTCGTCGGACAGGGCCCCAGATACGCAGTATTTT. The variable domain in full, completed from reference TRBV5-1 and TRBJ2-3, reads KAGVTQTPRYLIKTRGQQVTLSCSPISGHRSVSWYQQTPGQGLQFLFEYFSETQRNKGNFPGRFSGRQFSNSRSEMNVSTLELGDSALYLCAGSSSDRAPDTQYFGPGTRLTVL.

The J gene is TRBJ1-5, the V gene TRBV6-5; 8 bases match TRBD1. J was trimmed by 6 bases and V by 10 bases; bases with no gene match: 11. Germline-derived CDR1 and CDR2 are MNHEY and SVGAGI. There are 14 residues in the CDR3. CDR3 nucleotides: TGTGCCACCTCTCGAAGGACAGGGAGTCAGCCCCAGCATTTT. As protein: CATSRRTGSQPQHF.

This clonotype was observed a few times. The chain couples TRBV7-9 to TRBJ2-5; TRBD2 is a possible D gene (5 bases). The length of the CDR3 is 15 residues. V was pared by 0 bases and J by 7 bases, with 15 bases between. Germline V CDR1 and CDR2: SEHNR, FQNEAQ (reference sequence). The CDR3 nucleotides read TGTGCCAGCAGCTTAGCGCGCGGAGGATGGGGGACCCAGTACTTC. Translated: CASSLARGGWGTQYF. The full variable domain, with the rest looked up from reference TRBV7-9 and TRBJ2-5, is DTGVSQNPRHKITKRGQNVTFRCDPISEHNRLYWYRQTLGQGPEFLTYFQNEAQLEKSRLLSDRFSAERPKGSFSTLEIQRTEQGDSAMYLCASSLARGGWGTQYFGPGTRLLVL.

The chain carries TRBV7-9 and TRBJ1-2; D remains unclear. With 1 base removed from V and 8 bases from J, the gap between germline ends came to 17 bases. This CDR3 comprises 15 residues. Germline values: CDR1 SEHNR, CDR2 FQNEAQ (reference sequence). In nucleotides, the CDR3 is TGTGCCAGCAGCTTAGACCCGGGCAGAGCGGGGGGCTACACCTTC. Protein sequence: CASSLDPGRAGGYTF.

A remark on this clonotype: Since a much larger clone is just one base distant, this may be a read error. The chain couples TRBV29-1 to TRBJ1-5, with a weak D call TRBD1 (6 bases). CDR1 and CDR2 (germline): SQVTM, ANQGSEA. Trimming stripped 4 bases from V and 2 bases from J, with 9 bases between. The CDR3 extends over 13 amino acids. The CDR3 DNA reads TGCAGCGTTGCTCCAGGGGGCAATCAGCCCCAGCATTTT. It specifies CSVAPGGNQPQHF.

This clonotype was seen only a few times. This rearrangement joins TRBV3-1 to TRBJ2-7; 7 positions agree with TRBD1. Looked up from germline, CDR1 is LGHDT and CDR2 is YNNKEL (reference sequence). Losses at the gene ends were 0 bases for V and 2 bases for J; bases not matched to a gene: 4. The CDR3 is made up of 15 amino acids. CDR3 in amino acids: CASSQDPGQTYEQYF. In DNA form, the CDR3 reads TGTGCCAGCAGCCAAGATCCGGGACAGACCTACGAGCAGTACTTC.

This clonotype was seen repeatedly, ten times or more. The chain combines TRBV6-5 with TRBJ2-5; a weak D match, TRBD1 (6 bases). V dropped 4 bases and J dropped 4 bases, with 10 bases sitting between them. The CDR3 sequence is 13 residues long. Germline-derived CDR1 and CDR2 are MNHEY and SVGAGI. CDR3 residues: CASSWAGVETQYF. The CDR3 bases are TGTGCCAGCAGTTGGGCAGGGGTAGAGACCCAGTACTTC.

The V call is TRBV5-1, the J call TRBJ1-1; D uncertain. With 0 bases removed from V and 4 bases from J, the gap between germline ends came to 10 bases. This CDR3 contains 14 residues. Germline CDR1 SGHRS, CDR2 YFSETQ. The chain's CDR3 is CASSLEGGGTEAFF. CDR3 nucleotide sequence: TGCGCCAGCAGCTTGGAGGGCGGAGGCACTGAAGCTTTCTTT.

This clonotype occurred many times. This chain's CDR3 is CASSLSIDSEAFF. The CDR3 DNA sequence: TGTGCCAGCAGTTTATCCATTGACAGTGAAGCTTTCTTT. This chain joins TRBV12-3 or TRBV12-4 and TRBJ1-1, with a possible D match to TRBD1 (5 bases). V was cut by 2 bases and J by 7 bases, with 11 bases left in between. CDR3 length: 13 residues.

The rearrangement uses TRBV4-3 and TRBJ1-3, with a possible D match to TRBD1 (5 bases). V was pared by 5 bases and J by 4 bases, with 15 bases between. The CDR3 has 15 residues. Germline V lookup: CDR1 LGHNA, CDR2 YSLEER. CDR3 in amino acids: CASSKVGGAGNTIYF. The CDR3 DNA reads as TGCGCCAGCAGCAAAGTTGGCGGGGCAGGAAACACCATATATTTT.